This T cell receptor (beta chain) was retrieved from a study of sequential checkpoint blockade in melanoma. The table lists this clone with a few counts. V was clipped by 5 bases and J by 2 bases, with 12 bases between them. CDR1 SEHNR and CDR2 FQNEAQ come from the germline V gene (reference sequence). The CDR3 covers 15 residues. Clones were sequenced by immunoSEQ multiplex PCR, and TCRdb holds only the in-frame ones, with some missing. The sample contains around 20,000 clones, around 72% of which appear only once. The treatment: randomized to nivolumab then ipilimumab (arm A) or the reverse (arm B).

Sequenced here: CD8+ T cells sorted from blood (inferred from file names), sampled from a patient given nivolumab and ipilimumab in sequence. The rearrangement uses TRBV7-9 and TRBJ1-4; D might be TRBD1 (5 bases). The source is a human donor with melanoma. The CDR3 is CASSIIDSTNEKLFF. As DNA, the CDR3 is TGTGCCAGCAGCATTATTGACAGTACTAATGAAAAACTGTTTTTT.